What follows are 18 T cell receptor beta chains derived from one specimen sequenced in a study of early T cells in non-severe SARS-CoV-2 infection. TCRdb processed the 5' RACE reads anew with MiXCR; each CDR3 protein has one entry. The data show 32,000 or so distinct CDR3 sequences, over 9% seen once. Sequences were obtained from whole blood. The receptors here all came from an adult who was a healthcare worker with PCR-confirmed SARS-CoV-2 infection or an uninfected control (not recorded which).

The chain links TRBV13 to TRBJ2-2; D possibly corresponds to TRBD2 (5 bases). Trimming stripped 5 bases from V and 4 bases from J, with 8 bases between. The CDR3 totals 13 residues. Germline V lookup: CDR1 PRHDT, CDR2 FYEKMQ (reference sequence). The CDR3 coding sequence is TGTGCCAGCAGCCCGGCGGGCACCGGGGAGCTGTTTTTT. It is translated as CASSPAGTGELFF. Full variable domain (rest looked up from reference TRBV13 and TRBJ2-2): AAGVIQSPRHLIKEKRETATLKCYPIPRHDTVYWYQQGPGQDPQFLISFYEKMQSDKGSIPDRFSAQQFSDYHSELNMSSLELGDSALYFCASSPAGTGELFFGEGSRLTVL.

This clonotype was picked up a small number of times. This chain uses TRBV6-5 with TRBJ1-1; maybe TRBD1 (5 bases). This CDR3 is 12 amino acids long. Trimming took off 2 bases at V and 8 bases at J, with 9 bases between the two ends. Germline CDR1 is MNHEY and CDR2 is SVGAGI. The CDR3 region has the DNA TGTGCCAGCAGTTACGGAGGACAAGAAGCTTTCTTT. Residues: CASSYGGQEAFF.

The rearrangement joins TRBV5-4 to TRBJ2-6; unclear D gene. V was clipped by 2 bases and J by 4 bases, with 10 bases between them. The CDR3 spans 15 residues. The germline V gene encodes CDR1 SGHNT and CDR2 YYREEE (reference sequence). Here the CDR3 DNA reads TGTGCCAGCAGCTTTGTGGGGTCCGGGGCCAACGTCCTGACTTTC. Translated: CASSFVGSGANVLTF.

The chain uses TRBV27 and TRBJ1-2; 10 nucleotides match TRBD1. Trimming took 1 base from V and 14 from J; bases not matched to a gene: 7. CDR3 length equals 13 residues. Per germline, CDR1 MNHEY and CDR2 SMNVEV (reference sequence). The CDR3 reads CASSLLDRGAWTF. Written as DNA, the CDR3 is TGTGCCAGCAGTTTATTGGACAGGGGGGCTTGGACCTTC.

This clonotype is labeled as medium-sized (0.01 to 0.1%). The rearrangement links TRBV29-1 to TRBJ2-7, with D tentatively TRBD2 (6 bases). This CDR3 has 16 amino acids. CDR1 and CDR2 (germline): SQVTM, ANQGSEA. Trimming removed 1 base at V and 4 bases at J, with 20 bases between. Written as DNA, the CDR3 is TGCAGCGTTGAAGTCGGGGGTGACGCTAACCGGTACGAGCAGTACTTC. Its protein product is CSVEVGGDANRYEQYF.

This clonotype has a count of ten or more. The V call is TRBV12-3 or TRBV12-4, the J call TRBJ2-7; maybe TRBD2 (6 bases). This CDR3 spans 16 amino acids. V was shortened by 3 bases and J by 5 bases, with 20 bases between the two germline ends. CDR3 coding DNA: TGTGCCAGCAGTTTTTTTAGCGGCTTCTCAGACCACGAGCAGTACTTC. It translates to CASSFFSGFSDHEQYF.

This clonotype was detected ten times or more. The V and J genes are TRBV6-5 and TRBJ2-6, with D hard to call. Germline-derived CDR1 and CDR2 are MNHEY and SVGAGI. The CDR3 consists of 16 residues. The V end was cut by 2 bases, the J end by 0 bases, with 8 bases between. The CDR3 loop is CASSYGRSSGANVLTF. DNA of the CDR3: TGTGCCAGCAGTTACGGCCGGTCCTCTGGGGCCAACGTCCTGACTTTC.

The sample holds many counts of this clonotype. This rearrangement joins TRBV5-1 to TRBJ2-7; 7 nucleotides agree with TRBD1. Germline V gene data show CDR1 as SGHRS and CDR2 as YFSETQ. The CDR3 contains 15 residues. V shed 0 bases, J shed 4 bases, and the junction held 7 bases outside the gene matches. The CDR3 DNA follows: TGCGCCAGCAGCTTGGATGCAGGGGGTTTTTACGAGCAGTACTTC. As protein: CASSLDAGGFYEQYF.

Ten or more counts support this clonotype. This rearrangement joins TRBV27 to TRBJ1-2; 9 positions match TRBD1. Germline values: CDR1 MNHEY, CDR2 SMNVEV (reference sequence). The CDR3 has 14 amino acids. J lost 5 bases, V lost 0 bases, and 1 base had no gene match. The CDR3 region has the DNA TGTGCCAGCAGTTTATCGGGACAGGGTTATGGCTACACCTTC. This gives the protein CASSLSGQGYGYTF.

About this clonotype itself: With a much larger clone just one base away, this may be a read error. CDR3 bases: TGCAGTGCGGGACTAGCGGGGGTGACCCAGTACTTC. Translation: CSAGLAGVTQYF. This sequence joins TRBV20-1 and TRBJ2-5; 14 positions agree with TRBD2. V dropped 6 bases and J dropped 7; count of bases not matched to a gene: 1. This CDR3 is 12 amino acids long. Germline lookup yields CDR1 DFQATT and CDR2 SNEGSKA (reference sequence).

This clonotype was seen only a few times. The V call is TRBV12-3 or TRBV12-4, the J call TRBJ1-1; unclear D gene. V was pared by 2 bases and J by 2 bases, with 6 bases between. This CDR3 region has 13 residues. The CDR3 nucleotides are TGTGCCAGCAGTTTATTCGGTAACACTGAAGCTTTCTTT. It specifies CASSLFGNTEAFF.

In this sample, this clonotype turned up many times. The rearrangement joins TRBV7-3 to TRBJ2-3; D is unresolved. The germline gives CDR1 SGHTA, CDR2 FQGTGA. V lost 1 base and J 5 bases, leaving 10 bases between the germline ends. CDR3 length: 14 residues. The chain's CDR3 is CASSLIGYKDTQYF. DNA of the CDR3: TGTGCCAGCAGCTTAATTGGCTACAAAGATACGCAGTATTTT.

This clonotype was seen ten or more times. The chain couples TRBV11-3 to TRBJ2-1; D is possibly TRBD1 (6 bases). Germline CDR1 is SGHNT and CDR2 is YENEEA. CDR3 length equals 14 residues. V was cut by 2 bases and J by 4 bases, with 9 bases left in between. The CDR3 sequence: CASSLRTEYNEQFF. In DNA form, the CDR3 reads TGTGCCAGCAGCTTAAGGACAGAGTACAATGAGCAGTTCTTC.

In its sample, this clonotype was seen many times. V usage is TRBV27 and J usage is TRBJ1-1, with 7 positions matching TRBD1. The germline V gene encodes CDR1 MNHEY and CDR2 SMNVEV (reference sequence). The J segment lost 7 bases and the V segment lost 5 bases, leaving 7 bases of the junction unmatched. The CDR3 has 13 residues. The CDR3 DNA follows: TGTGCCAGCAGTACGAGGGGGCGCTTTGAAGCTTTCTTT. Its translation: CASSTRGRFEAFF.

In its sample, this clonotype was seen a few times. A much larger clone sits a single nucleotide away, making a read error possible. The chain carries TRBV20-1 and TRBJ1-5, with D hard to call. The CDR3 consists of 14 residues. The germline V gene encodes CDR1 DFQATT and CDR2 SNEGSKA (reference sequence). The CDR3 sequence is CRASSAAGNQPQHF. The CDR3 nucleotides are TGCCGTGCTAGTTCGGCTGCTGGCAATCAGCCCCAGCATTTT.

This chain connects TRBV3-1 to TRBJ1-1, with D perhaps TRBD1 (5 bases). The germline V gene has CDR1 LGHDT and CDR2 YNNKEL (reference sequence). Trimming shortened V by 1 base and J by 1 base, and 10 bases separated the two germline ends. CDR3 length equals 15 residues. CDR3 nucleotides: TGTGCCAGCAGCCAAGGGCCCGGGACGAACACTGAAGCTTTCTTT. It is translated as CASSQGPGTNTEAFF.

V usage is TRBV10-3 and J usage is TRBJ2-7; the D call may be TRBD1 or TRBD2 (5 bases each). CDR3 length equals 12 residues. CDR1 and CDR2 (germline): ENHRY, SYGVKD. V was trimmed by 6 bases and J by 0 bases, leaving 6 bases between them. CDR3 loop: CAIRGTSYEQYF. In nucleotides, the CDR3 is TGTGCCATCAGGGGGACCTCCTACGAGCAGTACTTC.

Concerning this clonotype itself: With a much larger clone just one base away, this may be a read error. The genes are TRBV5-6 and TRBJ2-2; weak D call: TRBD1 (6 bases). The CDR3 is 13 residues long. Germline CDR1 SGHDT, CDR2 YYEEEE. The CDR3 DNA follows: TGTGCCAACAGCCAATACAGGGCCGGGGAGCTGTTTTTT. Translating gives CANSQYRAGELFF.